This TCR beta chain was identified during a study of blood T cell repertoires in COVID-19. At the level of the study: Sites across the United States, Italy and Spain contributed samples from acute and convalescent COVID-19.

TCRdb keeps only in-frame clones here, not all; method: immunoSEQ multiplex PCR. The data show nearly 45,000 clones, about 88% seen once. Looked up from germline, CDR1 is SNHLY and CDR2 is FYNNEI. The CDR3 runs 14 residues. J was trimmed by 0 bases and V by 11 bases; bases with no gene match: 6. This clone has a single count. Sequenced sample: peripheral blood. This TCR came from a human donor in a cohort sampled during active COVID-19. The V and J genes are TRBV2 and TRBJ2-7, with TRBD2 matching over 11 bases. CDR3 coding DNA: TGTGCCGGGGCTAGCGGGGGGATCTCCTACGAGCAGTACTTC. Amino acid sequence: CAGASGGISYEQYF. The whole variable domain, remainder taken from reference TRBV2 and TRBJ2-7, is EPEVTQTPSHQVTQMGQEVILRCVPISNHLYFYWYRQILGQKVEFLVSFYNNEISEKSEIFDDQFSVERPDGSNFTLKIRSTKLEDSAMYFCAGASGGISYEQYFGPGTRLTVT.